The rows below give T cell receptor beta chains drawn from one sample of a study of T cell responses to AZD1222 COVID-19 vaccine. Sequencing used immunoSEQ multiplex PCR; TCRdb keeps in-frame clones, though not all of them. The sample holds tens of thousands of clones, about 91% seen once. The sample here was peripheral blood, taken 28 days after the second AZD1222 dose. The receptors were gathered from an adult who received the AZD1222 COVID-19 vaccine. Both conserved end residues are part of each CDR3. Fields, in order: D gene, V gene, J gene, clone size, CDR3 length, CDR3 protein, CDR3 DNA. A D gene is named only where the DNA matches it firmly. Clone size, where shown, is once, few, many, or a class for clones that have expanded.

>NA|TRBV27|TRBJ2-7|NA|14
CASSLAQGNYEQYF
TGTGCCAGCAGTTTAGCTCAGGGGAACTACGAGCAGTACTTC
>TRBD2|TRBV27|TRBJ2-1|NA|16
CASSSASGGSYNEQFF
TGTGCCAGCAGTTCGGCTAGCGGGGGATCCTACAATGAGCAGTTCTTC
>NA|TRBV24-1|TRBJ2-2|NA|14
CATSPSSNTGELFF
TGTGCCACCAGTCCTAGCAGCAACACCGGGGAGCTGTTTTTT
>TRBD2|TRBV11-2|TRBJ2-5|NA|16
CASSLGTSGAQETQYF
TGTGCCAGCAGCTTGGGGACTAGCGGGGCCCAAGAGACCCAGTACTTC
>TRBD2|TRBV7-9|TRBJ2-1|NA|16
CASSLVTLAIGNEQFF
TGTGCCAGCAGCTTAGTTACACTAGCGATCGGTAATGAGCAGTTCTTC
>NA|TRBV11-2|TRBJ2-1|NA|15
CASSLWSGANNEQFF
TGTGCCAGCAGCTTATGGTCGGGAGCTAACAATGAGCAGTTCTTC
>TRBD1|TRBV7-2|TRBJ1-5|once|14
CASSFDRVGQPQHF
TGTGCCAGCAGCTTTGACAGGGTCGGTCAGCCCCAGCATTTT
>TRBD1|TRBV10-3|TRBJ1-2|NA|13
CASDVGGAAGYTF
TGTGCCTCCGACGTAGGGGGCGCGGCTGGCTACACCTTC
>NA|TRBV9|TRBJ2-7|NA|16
CASSVKRARVRYEQYF
TGTGCCAGCAGCGTAAAGAGGGCTCGAGTAAGGTACGAGCAGTACTTC
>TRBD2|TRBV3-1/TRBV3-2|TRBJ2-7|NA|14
CASSGTGGDYEQYF
TGTGCCAGCTCCGGGACCGGGGGGGACTACGAGCAGTACTTC
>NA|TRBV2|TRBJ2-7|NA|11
CASGQPYEQYF
TGTGCCAGCGGACAGCCCTACGAGCAGTACTTC
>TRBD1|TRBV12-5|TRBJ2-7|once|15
CASGLGQGATYEQYF
TGTGCTAGTGGTCTGGGACAGGGGGCCACCTACGAGCAGTACTTC
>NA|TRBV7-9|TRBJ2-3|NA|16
CASSLARGGGTDTQYF
TGTGCCAGCAGCTTAGCGCGCGGTGGGGGCACAGATACGCAGTATTTT
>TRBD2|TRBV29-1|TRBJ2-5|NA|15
CSVPVAGGFRETQYF
TGCAGCGTCCCTGTAGCGGGGGGATTTAGAGAGACCCAGTACTTC
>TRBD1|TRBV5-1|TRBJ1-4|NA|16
CASSVTGTGILEKLFF
TGCGCCAGCAGCGTCACCGGGACAGGGATTCTGGAAAAACTGTTTTTT
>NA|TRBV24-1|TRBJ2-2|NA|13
CATSDYHTGELFF
TGTGCCACCAGTGACTATCATACCGGGGAGCTGTTTTTT
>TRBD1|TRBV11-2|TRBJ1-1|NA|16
CASSSTSTGGATEAFF
TGTGCCAGCAGCTCCACATCGACAGGGGGGGCCACTGAAGCTTTCTTT
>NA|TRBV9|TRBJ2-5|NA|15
CASSAGGVRGETQYF
TGTGCCAGCAGCGCAGGTGGGGTACGGGGAGAGACCCAGTACTTC
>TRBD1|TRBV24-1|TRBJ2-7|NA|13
CATVFVQGGEQYF
TGTGCCACCGTTTTTGTACAGGGGGGCGAGCAGTACTTC
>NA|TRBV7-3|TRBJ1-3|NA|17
CASSLSGGAGFGNTIYF
TGTGCCAGCAGCTTAAGCGGCGGGGCCGGGTTCGGAAACACCATATATTTT
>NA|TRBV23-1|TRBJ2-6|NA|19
CASSQSRQGSTCGANVLTF
TGCGCCAGCAGTCAATCGAGGCAGGGGTCCACGTGCGGGGCCAACGTCCTGACTTTC
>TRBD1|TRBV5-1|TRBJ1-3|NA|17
CASSLAGTGPSGNTIYF
TGCGCCAGCAGCTTGGCCGGGACAGGGCCCTCTGGAAACACCATATATTTT
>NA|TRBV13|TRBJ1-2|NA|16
CASSLKILTKNYGYTF
TGTGCCAGCAGCTTAAAGATCTTGACTAAAAACTATGGCTACACCTTC
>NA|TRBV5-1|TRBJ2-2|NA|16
CASSLGSGQYTGELFF
TGCGCCAGCAGCTTGGGGAGTGGACAGTACACCGGGGAGCTGTTTTTT
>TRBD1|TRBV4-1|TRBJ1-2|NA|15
CASSQGTGDIYGYTF
TGCGCCAGCAGCCAAGGGACAGGGGATATCTATGGCTACACCTTC
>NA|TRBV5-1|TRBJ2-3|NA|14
CASSSPGSTDTQYF
TGCGCCAGCAGCTCCCCGGGAAGCACAGATACGCAGTATTTT
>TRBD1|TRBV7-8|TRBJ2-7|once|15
CASSPTRQGAHEQYF
TGTGCCAGCAGCCCAACGAGACAGGGGGCCCACGAGCAGTACTTC
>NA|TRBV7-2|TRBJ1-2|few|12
CASSNAGRSYTF
TGTGCCAGCAGCAACGCCGGAAGATCTTACACCTTC
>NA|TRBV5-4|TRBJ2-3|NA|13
CASSLASTDTQYF
TGTGCCAGCAGCTTGGCCAGCACAGATACGCAGTATTTT
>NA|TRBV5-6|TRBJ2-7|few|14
CASSLGAGPYEQYF
TGTGCCAGCAGCTTGGGGGCAGGTCCATACGAGCAGTACTTC